This T cell receptor beta chain stems from a study of blood T cell repertoires in COVID-19. At the level of the study: Acute-phase and convalescent COVID-19 samples originated in the United States, Italy and Spain.

Method: immunoSEQ multiplex PCR; TCRdb's copy keeps in-frame clones and lacks some. Of a few hundred thousand clones in the sample, about 89% were seen once. Deletions cut 3 bases from V and 7 bases from J, with 16 bases between. CDR3 length equals 15 residues. CDR1 MNHEY and CDR2 SMNVEV come from the germline V gene (reference sequence). This TCR derives from a man aged 25-40 years with acute or convalescent COVID-19. Sequenced material: peripheral blood. V and J are TRBV27 and TRBJ1-5; a possible D gene is TRBD1 (6 bases). CDR3 loop: CASSFGGALNQPQHF. The CDR3 DNA reads as TGTGCCAGCAGTTTTGGGGGGGCGCTTAACCAGCCCCAGCATTTT.